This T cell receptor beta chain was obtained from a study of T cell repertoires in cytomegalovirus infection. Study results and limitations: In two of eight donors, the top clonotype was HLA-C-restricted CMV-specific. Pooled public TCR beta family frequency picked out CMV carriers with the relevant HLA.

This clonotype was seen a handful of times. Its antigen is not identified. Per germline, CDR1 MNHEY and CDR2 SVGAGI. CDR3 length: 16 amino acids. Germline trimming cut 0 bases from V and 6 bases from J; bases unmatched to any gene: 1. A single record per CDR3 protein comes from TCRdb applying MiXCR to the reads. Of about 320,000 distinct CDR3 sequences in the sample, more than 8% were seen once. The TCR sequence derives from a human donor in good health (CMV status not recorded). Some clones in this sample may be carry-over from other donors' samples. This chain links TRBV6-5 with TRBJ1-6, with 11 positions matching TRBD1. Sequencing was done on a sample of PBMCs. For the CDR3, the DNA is TGTGCCAGCAGTTACTCGGACAGGGGGCGTAATTCACCCCTCCACTTT. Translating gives CASSYSDRGRNSPLHF.